Below are 8 T cell receptor beta chains sequenced from a single sample in a study of blood T cells in healthy people across ages. PCR was performed a second time for about 7 to 12 cycles using a sample-barcoded 5' primer and a J-beta primer mix. TCRdb itself ran the 5' RACE reads through MiXCR, one entry per CDR3 protein. Counted here are 600,000 to 900,000 distinct CDR3 sequences, around a quarter occurring once; the ten biggest clones make up 3%. The same data also went into a second study, on T cells of mothers and their children.

Material for sequencing was blood. These TCRs come from a boy younger than 18 in good health.

V and J are TRBV29-1 and TRBJ2-1, with TRBD1 matching 7 bases. Germline CDR1 reads SQVTM; CDR2 reads ANQGSEA. CDR3 length equals 15 residues. V was pared by 6 bases and J by 0 bases, with 8 bases of the junction left unmatched. Written as DNA, the CDR3 is TGCAGCGTAAAGACAGGGATGGGCTCCTACAATGAGCAGTTCTTC. Translation gives CSVKTGMGSYNEQFF.

This clonotype appeared a few times. This chain joins TRBV5-1 and TRBJ2-5; TRBD1 aligns across 8 bases. J gave up 4 bases and V 2 bases, and 7 bases lay outside the gene matches. The germline CDR1 and CDR2 sequences are SGHRS and YFSETQ. The CDR3 spans 15 residues. CDR3 protein: CASSFAHGTGETQYF. CDR3 DNA sequence: TGCGCCAGCAGCTTCGCGCACGGGACAGGAGAGACCCAGTACTTC.

The chain has TRBV7-9 and TRBJ2-1; maybe TRBD2 (6 bases). The V and J ends lost 1 base and 8 bases respectively, with 21 bases between them. The CDR3 sequence is 17 residues long. The germline gives CDR1 SEHNR, CDR2 FQNEAQ (reference sequence). The CDR3 loop reads CASSLEGRLVSWDEQFF. The CDR3 DNA follows: TGTGCCAGCAGCTTAGAGGGCAGACTAGTGTCCTGGGATGAGCAGTTCTTC.

With respect to this clonotype: The CDR3 ends on some other residue instead of the conserved phenylalanine or tryptophan, so this is likely a read error. J is TRBJ1-2 and V is TRBV7-2, with a possible D match to TRBD1 (5 bases). The germline V gene has CDR1 SGHTA and CDR2 FQGNSA. This CDR3 is 15 amino acids long. V was shortened by 7 bases and J by 3 bases, with 18 bases between the two germline ends. The CDR3 protein is CASTAVRDVDYGYTV. For the CDR3, the DNA is TGTGCCAGCACCGCGGTCAGGGACGTAGACTATGGCTACACCGTC.

There are a few counts of this clonotype. The chain is built from TRBV11-2 and TRBJ2-2; 10 bases fit TRBD2. The CDR3 extends over 16 amino acids. From germline, CDR1 is SGHAT and CDR2 FQNNGV. V shed 5 bases and J 1 base; nucleotides not matched to a gene: 4. CDR3 protein: CASSTIAGGNTGELFF. The CDR3 DNA sequence: TGTGCCAGCAGCACGATAGCGGGGGGGAACACCGGGGAGCTGTTTTTT.

This sequence joins TRBV20-1 and TRBJ2-3; D call uncertain. Germline CDR1 and CDR2: DFQATT and SNEGSKA (reference sequence). This CDR3 contains 14 residues. Trimming left V 3 bases short and J 4 bases short, with 14 bases between. CDR3 DNA sequence: TGCAGTGCTAGTTTTGCGGTAGCCGCAGATACGCAGTATTTT. This gives the protein CSASFAVAADTQYF.

V is TRBV29-1 and J is TRBJ2-7; D is uncertain. Germline-derived CDR1 and CDR2 are SQVTM and ANQGSEA. The CDR3 sequence is 11 residues long. Trimming removed 6 bases from V and 3 bases from J, with 9 bases in between. This CDR3 reads CSVRHSYEQYF. The CDR3 DNA sequence: TGCAGCGTCCGACACAGCTACGAGCAGTACTTC.

This chain links TRBV6-5 with TRBJ2-3, with D unclear. The CDR3 sequence is 16 residues long. The V gene lost 1 base and the J gene lost 0 bases, with 11 bases spanning the gap. Germline-derived CDR1 and CDR2 are MNHEY and SVGAGI. CDR3 DNA: TGTGCCAGCAGTTACTACTCGGGCGTAAGCACAGATACGCAGTATTTT. Its translation is CASSYYSGVSTDTQYF.